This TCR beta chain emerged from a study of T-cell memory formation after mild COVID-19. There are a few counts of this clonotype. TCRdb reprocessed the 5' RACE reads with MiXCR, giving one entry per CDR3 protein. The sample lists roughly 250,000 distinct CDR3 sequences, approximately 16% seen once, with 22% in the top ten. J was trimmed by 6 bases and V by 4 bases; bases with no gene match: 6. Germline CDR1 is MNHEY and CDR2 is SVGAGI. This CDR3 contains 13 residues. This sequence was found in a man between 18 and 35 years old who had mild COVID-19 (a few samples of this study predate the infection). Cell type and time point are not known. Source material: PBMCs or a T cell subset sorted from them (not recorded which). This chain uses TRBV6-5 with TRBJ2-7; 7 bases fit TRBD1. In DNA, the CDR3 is TGTGCCAGCAGTTGGACAGGCCCCTCCGAGCAGTACTTC. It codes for CASSWTGPSEQYF.